The source of this T cell receptor (beta chain) is a study of T cell responses to AZD1222 COVID-19 vaccine. Sequencing used immunoSEQ multiplex PCR; TCRdb keeps in-frame clones, though not all of them. Of about 120,000 clones in the sample, around 85% were seen once. This CDR3 is 16 amino acids long. Germline V gene lookup returns CDR1 SGHRS and CDR2 YFSETQ. Trimming removed 0 bases from V and 4 bases from J; junction bases left unmatched: 3. This sequence was found in an adult in good health. V is TRBV5-1 and J is TRBJ2-3; 12 bases are a match to TRBD2. The sequencing used peripheral blood, collected on day 0 of AZD1222 vaccination. Written as DNA, the CDR3 is TGCGCCAGCAGCTTGGTGGCTAGCGGGGGGGCAGATACGCAGTATTTT. As protein: CASSLVASGGADTQYF.